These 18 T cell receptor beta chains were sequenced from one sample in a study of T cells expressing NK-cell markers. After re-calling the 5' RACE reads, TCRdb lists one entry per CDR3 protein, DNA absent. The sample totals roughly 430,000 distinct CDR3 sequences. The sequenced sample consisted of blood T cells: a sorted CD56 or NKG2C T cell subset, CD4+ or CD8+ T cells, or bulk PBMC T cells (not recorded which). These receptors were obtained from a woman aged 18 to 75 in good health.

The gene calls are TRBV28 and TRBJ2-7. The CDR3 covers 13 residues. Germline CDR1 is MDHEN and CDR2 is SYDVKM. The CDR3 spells CASSLGKDYEQYF. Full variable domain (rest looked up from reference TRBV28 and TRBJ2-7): DVKVTQSSRYLVKRTGEKVFLECVQDMDHENMFWYRQDPGLGLRLIYFSYDVKMKEKGDIPEGYSVSREKKERFSLILESASTNQTSMYLCASSLGKDYEQYFGPGTRLTVT.

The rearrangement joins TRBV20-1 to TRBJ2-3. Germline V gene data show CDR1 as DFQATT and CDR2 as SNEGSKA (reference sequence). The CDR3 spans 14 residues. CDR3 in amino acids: CSAQTTYNTDTQYF.

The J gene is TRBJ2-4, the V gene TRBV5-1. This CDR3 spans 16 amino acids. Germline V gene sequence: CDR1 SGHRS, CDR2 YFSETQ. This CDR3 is CASSLGEAPTKNIQYF.

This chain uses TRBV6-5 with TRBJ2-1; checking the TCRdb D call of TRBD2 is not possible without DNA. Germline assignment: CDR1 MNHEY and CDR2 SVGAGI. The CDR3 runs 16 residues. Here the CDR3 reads CASSPERLLQYNEQFF.

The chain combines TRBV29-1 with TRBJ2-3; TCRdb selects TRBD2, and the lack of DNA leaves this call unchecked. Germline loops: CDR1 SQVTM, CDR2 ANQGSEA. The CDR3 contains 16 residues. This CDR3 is CSVLPQLAGGTDTQYF.

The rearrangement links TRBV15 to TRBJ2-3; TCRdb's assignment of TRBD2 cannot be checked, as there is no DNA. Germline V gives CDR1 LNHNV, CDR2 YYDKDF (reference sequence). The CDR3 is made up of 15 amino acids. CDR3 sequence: CATSRAWGGTDTQYF. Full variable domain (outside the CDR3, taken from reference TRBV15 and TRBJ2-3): DAMVIQNPRYQVTQFGKPVTLSCSQTLNHNVMYWYQQKSSQAPKLLFHYYDKDFNNEADTPDNFQSRRPNTSFCFLDIRSPGLGDTAMYLCATSRAWGGTDTQYFGPGTRLTVL.

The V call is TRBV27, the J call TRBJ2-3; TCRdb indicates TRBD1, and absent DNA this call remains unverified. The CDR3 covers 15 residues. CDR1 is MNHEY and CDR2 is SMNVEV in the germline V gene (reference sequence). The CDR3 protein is CASSFIGTGGDTQYF.

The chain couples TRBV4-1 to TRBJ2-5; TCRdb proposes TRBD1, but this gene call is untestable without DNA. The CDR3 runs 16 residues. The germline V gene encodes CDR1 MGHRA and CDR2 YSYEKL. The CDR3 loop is CASSDRAGGSQETQYF.

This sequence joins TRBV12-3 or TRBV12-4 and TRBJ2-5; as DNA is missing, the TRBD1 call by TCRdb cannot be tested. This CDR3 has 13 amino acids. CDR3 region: CASTTGTKETQYF.

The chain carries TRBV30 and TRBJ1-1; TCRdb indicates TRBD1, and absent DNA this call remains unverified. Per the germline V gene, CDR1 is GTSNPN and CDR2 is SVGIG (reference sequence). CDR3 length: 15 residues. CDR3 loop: CAWSVMYRVNTEAFF.

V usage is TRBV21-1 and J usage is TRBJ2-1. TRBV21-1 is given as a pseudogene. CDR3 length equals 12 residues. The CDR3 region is CASTRGQNEQFF.

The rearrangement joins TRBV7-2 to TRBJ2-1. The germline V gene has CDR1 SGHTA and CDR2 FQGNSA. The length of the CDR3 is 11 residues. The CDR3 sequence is CASSLDFLGFF.

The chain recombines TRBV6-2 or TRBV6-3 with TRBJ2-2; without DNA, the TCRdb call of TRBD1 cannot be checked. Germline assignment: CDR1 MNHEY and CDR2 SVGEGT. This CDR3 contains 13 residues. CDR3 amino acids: CASTPPFSGELFF.

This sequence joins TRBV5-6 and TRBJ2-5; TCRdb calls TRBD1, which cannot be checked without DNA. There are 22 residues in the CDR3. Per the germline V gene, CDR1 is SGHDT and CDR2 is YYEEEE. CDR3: CASSRAAGAPNVAGVYQETQYF.

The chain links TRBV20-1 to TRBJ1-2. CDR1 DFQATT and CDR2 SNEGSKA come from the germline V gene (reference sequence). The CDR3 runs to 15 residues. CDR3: CSAREMAALNYGYTF.

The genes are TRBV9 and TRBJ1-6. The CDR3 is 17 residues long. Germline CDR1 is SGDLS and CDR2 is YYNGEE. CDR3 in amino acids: CASSAKGQTHYNSPLHF.

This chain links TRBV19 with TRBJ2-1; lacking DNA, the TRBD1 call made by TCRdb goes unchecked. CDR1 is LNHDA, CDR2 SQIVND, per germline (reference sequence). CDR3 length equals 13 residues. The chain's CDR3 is CASRRGAYNEQFF.

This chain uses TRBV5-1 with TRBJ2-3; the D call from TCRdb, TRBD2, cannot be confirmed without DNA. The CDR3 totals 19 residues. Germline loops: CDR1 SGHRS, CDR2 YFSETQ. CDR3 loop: CASSSEQEIRDYGLDTQYF.